The 12 T cell receptor beta chains below come from one sample, sequenced in a study of CD8 T cells in Susac syndrome. Reverse transcription of roughly 0.45 to 1 ug RNA was carried out with random hexamers. TCRdb recomputed calls from the immunoSEQ multiplex PCR reads with MiXCR, one row per CDR3 protein. Of 300,000 or so distinct CDR3 sequences listed, under 95% were seen once; the top ten hold about 0.063%. Sequencing used CD4+ T cells from PBMCs. The receptors stem from a human donor with multiple sclerosis.

In this sample, this clonotype turned up once. The chain has TRBV27 and TRBJ2-7; D possibly corresponds to TRBD1 (6 bases). Trimming removed 1 base at V and 6 bases at J, with 22 bases between. In germline, CDR1 is MNHEY, CDR2 SMNVEV (reference sequence). This CDR3 is built from 17 residues. CDR3 loop: CASSLFSWTEMKGEQYF. The CDR3 bases are TGTGCCAGCAGTTTATTCTCCTGGACAGAGATGAAGGGCGAGCAGTACTTC.

This chain links TRBV5-1 with TRBJ2-7, with D possibly being TRBD2 (6 bases). The germline V gene encodes CDR1 SGHRS and CDR2 YFSETQ. The CDR3 loop spans 16 amino acids. V was cut by 0 bases and J by 3 bases, with 16 bases left in between. The CDR3 nucleotides are TGCGCCAGCAGCTTGGCCGCCCCGGGAGTTGGCTACGAGCAGTACTTC. Translation: CASSLAAPGVGYEQYF.

In this sample, this clonotype turned up a few times. The chain carries TRBV7-9 and TRBJ2-7, with D possibly called TRBD1 or TRBD2 (5 bases each). The CDR3 loop spans 14 amino acids. Germline V gives CDR1 SEHNR, CDR2 FQNEAQ (reference sequence). The V gene lost 3 bases and the J gene lost 0 bases, with 9 bases spanning the gap. The CDR3 protein is CASSLMGDSYEQYF. As DNA, the CDR3 is TGTGCCAGCAGCTTGATGGGGGACTCCTACGAGCAGTACTTC.

This clonotype appeared a single time. A read error may produce the germline difference seen at one junction end. J is TRBJ2-1 and V is TRBV29-1; D possibly corresponds to TRBD1 (6 bases). The V gene's germline CDR1 is SQVTM and CDR2 ANQGSEA. The CDR3 runs to 13 residues. CDR3: CSGDRTAYSEQFF. The CDR3 coding sequence is TGCAGCGGCGACCGGACAGCGTACAGTGAGCAGTTCTTC.

V usage is TRBV7-3 and J usage is TRBJ2-5; tentatively, D is TRBD2 (5 bases). Germline loops: CDR1 SGHTA, CDR2 FQGTGA. CDR3 length equals 14 residues. The V end was cut by 3 bases, the J end by 1 base, with 9 bases between. CDR3 region: CASSLDSVQETQYF. Written as DNA, the CDR3 is TGTGCCAGCAGCTTGGACTCGGTCCAAGAGACCCAGTACTTC.

The gene calls are TRBV6-2 or TRBV6-3 and TRBJ2-1; D is uncertain. This CDR3 is 15 amino acids long. Trimming took off 7 bases at V and 4 bases at J, with 17 bases between the two ends. Per the germline V gene, CDR1 is MNHEY and CDR2 is SVGEGT. The CDR3 bases are TGTGCCAGCAAGGCGTTAAATAATGGGTACAATGAGCAGTTCTTC. Translated, it gives CASKALNNGYNEQFF.

The V gene is TRBV7-3, the J gene TRBJ2-2, with no clear D. The germline gives CDR1 SGHTA, CDR2 FQGTGA. Trimming took off 6 bases at V and 7 bases at J, with 9 bases between the two ends. The CDR3 has 12 amino acids. In nucleotides, the CDR3 is TGTGCCAGCAGAAGGGATAGCGGGGAGCTGTTTTTT. Its protein is CASRRDSGELFF.

V and J are TRBV20-1 and TRBJ2-7; 8 bases are shared with TRBD1. The CDR3 has 15 residues. The V and J ends lost 0 bases and 2 bases, in that order; junction bases with no gene match: 6. CDR1 is DFQATT and CDR2 is SNEGSKA in the germline V gene (reference sequence). The CDR3 coding sequence is TGCAGTGCTAGAGACCAAGACAGGGGCACCTACGAGCAGTACTTC. Translated, it gives CSARDQDRGTYEQYF.

This clonotype was counted only a few times. The chain is built from TRBV13 and TRBJ2-1; D uncertain. V lost 5 bases and J 3 bases, leaving 2 bases between the germline ends. The CDR3 extends over 11 amino acids. The germline gives CDR1 PRHDT, CDR2 FYEKMQ (reference sequence). CDR3 sequence (DNA): TGTGCCAGCAGCCGCTACAATGAGCAGTTCTTC. It translates to CASSRYNEQFF. The complete variable domain, with remaining parts taken from reference TRBV13 and TRBJ2-1, reads AAGVIQSPRHLIKEKRETATLKCYPIPRHDTVYWYQQGPGQDPQFLISFYEKMQSDKGSIPDRFSAQQFSDYHSELNMSSLELGDSALYFCASSRYNEQFFGPGTRLTVL.

The CDR3 DNA reads TGCAGTGCCAGTCGGGGGGGCGACACAGATACGCAGTATTTT. It translates to CSASRGGDTDTQYF. This chain joins TRBV20-1 and TRBJ2-3; 8 bases map to TRBD2. The CDR3 consists of 14 residues. V shed 6 bases, J shed 2 bases, and the junction held 7 bases outside the gene matches. CDR1 and CDR2 (germline): DFQATT, SNEGSKA (reference sequence).

V and J are TRBV27 and TRBJ2-7; 9 bases fit TRBD1. Trimming took 6 bases from V and 6 from J; bases not matched to a gene: 9. The CDR3 covers 14 residues. From germline, CDR1 is MNHEY and CDR2 SMNVEV (reference sequence). As DNA, the CDR3 is TGTGCCAGCAGACGGGACAGGGCGAACGCCGAGCAGTACTTC. It codes for CASRRDRANAEQYF.

This clonotype was recorded at least ten times. The chain combines TRBV3-1 with TRBJ1-1; no definite D call. V was shortened by 6 bases and J by 1 base, with 3 bases between the two germline ends. Per the germline V gene, CDR1 is LGHDT and CDR2 is YNNKEL (reference sequence). The CDR3 length is 11 residues. As DNA, the CDR3 is TGTGCCAGCAGTCGGAACACTGAAGCTTTCTTT. As protein: CASSRNTEAFF.